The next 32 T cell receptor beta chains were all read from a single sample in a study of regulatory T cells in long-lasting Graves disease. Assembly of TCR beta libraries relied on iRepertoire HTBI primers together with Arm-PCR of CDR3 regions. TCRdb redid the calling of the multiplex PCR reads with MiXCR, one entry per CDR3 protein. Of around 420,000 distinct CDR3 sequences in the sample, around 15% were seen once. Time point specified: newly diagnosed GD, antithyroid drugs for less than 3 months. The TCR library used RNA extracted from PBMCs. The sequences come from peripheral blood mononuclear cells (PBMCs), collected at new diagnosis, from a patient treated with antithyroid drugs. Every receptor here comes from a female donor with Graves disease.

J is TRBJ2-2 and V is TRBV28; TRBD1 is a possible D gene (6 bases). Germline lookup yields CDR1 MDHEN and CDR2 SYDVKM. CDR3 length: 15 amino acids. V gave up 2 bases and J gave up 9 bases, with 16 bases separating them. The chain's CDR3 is CASSLSQNRDRELFF. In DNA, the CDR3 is TGTGCCAGCAGTTTAAGCCAAAACAGGGACCGGGAGCTGTTTTTT.

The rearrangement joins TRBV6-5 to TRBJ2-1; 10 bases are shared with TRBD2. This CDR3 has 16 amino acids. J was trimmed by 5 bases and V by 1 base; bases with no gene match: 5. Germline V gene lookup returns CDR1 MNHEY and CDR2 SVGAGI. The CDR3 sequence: CASSYWSGGANNEQFF. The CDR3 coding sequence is TGTGCCAGCAGTTACTGGAGCGGGGGGGCAAACAATGAGCAGTTCTTC.

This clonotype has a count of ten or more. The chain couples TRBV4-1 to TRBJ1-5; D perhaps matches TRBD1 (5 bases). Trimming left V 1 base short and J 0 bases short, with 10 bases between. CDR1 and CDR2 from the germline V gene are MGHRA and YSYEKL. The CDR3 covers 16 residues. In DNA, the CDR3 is TGCGCCAGCAGCCAAGGGACAAGTGGTAGCAATCAGCCCCAGCATTTT. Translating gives CASSQGTSGSNQPQHF.

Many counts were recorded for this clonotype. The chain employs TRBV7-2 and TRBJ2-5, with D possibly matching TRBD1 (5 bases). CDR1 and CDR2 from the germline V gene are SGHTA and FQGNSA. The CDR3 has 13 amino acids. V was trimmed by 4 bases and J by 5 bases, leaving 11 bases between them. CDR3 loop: CASSSRQQETQYF. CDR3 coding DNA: TGTGCCAGCAGCTCCCGACAGCAGGAGACCCAGTACTTC.

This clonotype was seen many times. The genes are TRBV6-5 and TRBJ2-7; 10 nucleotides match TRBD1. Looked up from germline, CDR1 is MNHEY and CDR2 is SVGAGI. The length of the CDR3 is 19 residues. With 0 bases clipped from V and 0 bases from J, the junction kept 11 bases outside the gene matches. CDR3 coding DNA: TGTGCCAGCAGTTACTCTGGGGACAGGGGCCACACGCACTCCTACGAGCAGTACTTC. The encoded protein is CASSYSGDRGHTHSYEQYF.

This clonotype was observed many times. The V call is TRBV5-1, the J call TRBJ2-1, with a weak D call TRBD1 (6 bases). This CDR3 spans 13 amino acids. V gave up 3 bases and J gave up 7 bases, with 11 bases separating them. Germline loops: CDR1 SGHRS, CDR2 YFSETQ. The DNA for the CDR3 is TGCGCCAGCAGCTGGGATCAGGGGAATGAGCAGTTCTTC. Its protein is CASSWDQGNEQFF.

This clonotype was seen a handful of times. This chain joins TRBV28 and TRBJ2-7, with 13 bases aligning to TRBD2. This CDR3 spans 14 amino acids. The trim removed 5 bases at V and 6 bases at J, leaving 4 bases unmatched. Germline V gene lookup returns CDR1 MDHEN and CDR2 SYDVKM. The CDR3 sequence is CASSPGLAGREQYF. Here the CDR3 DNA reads TGTGCCAGCAGTCCGGGACTAGCGGGACGCGAGCAGTACTTC.

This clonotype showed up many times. CDR3 in amino acids: CASTRGTLTMNTEAFF. CDR3 nucleotides: TGCGCCAGCACCCGGGGCACTCTGACAATGAACACTGAAGCTTTCTTT. The V call is TRBV5-1, the J call TRBJ1-1, with a tentative D call TRBD1 (5 bases). Trimming pared 6 bases from V and 0 bases from J, leaving 18 bases between. Germline V CDR1 and CDR2: SGHRS, YFSETQ. The CDR3 has 16 residues.

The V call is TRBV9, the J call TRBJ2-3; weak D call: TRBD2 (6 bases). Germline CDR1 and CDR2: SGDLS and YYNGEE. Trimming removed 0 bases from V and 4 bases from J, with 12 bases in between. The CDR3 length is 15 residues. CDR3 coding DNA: TGTGCCAGCAGCGTAGACCGGGGCGGGGCAGATACGCAGTATTTT. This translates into CASSVDRGGADTQYF.

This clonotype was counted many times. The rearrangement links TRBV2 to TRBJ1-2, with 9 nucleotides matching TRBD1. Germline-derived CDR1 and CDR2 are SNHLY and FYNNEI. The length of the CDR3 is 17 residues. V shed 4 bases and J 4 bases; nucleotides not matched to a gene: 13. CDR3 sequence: CASSGARGTGTRYGYTF. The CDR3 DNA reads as TGTGCCAGCAGTGGGGCCCGGGGGACAGGGACCCGCTATGGCTACACCTTC. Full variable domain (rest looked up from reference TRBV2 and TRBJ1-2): EPEVTQTPSHQVTQMGQEVILRCVPISNHLYFYWYRQILGQKVEFLVSFYNNEISEKSEIFDDQFSVERPDGSNFTLKIRSTKLEDSAMYFCASSGARGTGTRYGYTFGSGTRLTVV.

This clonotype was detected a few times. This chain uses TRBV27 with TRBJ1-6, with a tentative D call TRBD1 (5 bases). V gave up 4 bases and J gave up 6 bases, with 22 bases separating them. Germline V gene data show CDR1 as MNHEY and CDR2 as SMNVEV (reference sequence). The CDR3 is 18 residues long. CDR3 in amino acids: CASSWFVGGVGSNSPLHF. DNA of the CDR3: TGTGCCAGCAGTTGGTTCGTTGGGGGGGTAGGGTCTAATTCACCCCTCCACTTT.

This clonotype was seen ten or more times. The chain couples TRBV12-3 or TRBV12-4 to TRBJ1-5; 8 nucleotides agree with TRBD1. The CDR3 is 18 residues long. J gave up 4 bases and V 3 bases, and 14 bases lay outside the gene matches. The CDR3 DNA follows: TGTGCCAGCAGTTTCCAGACAGGGGCTCCCAGGCCAAATCAGCCCCAGCATTTT. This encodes CASSFQTGAPRPNQPQHF.

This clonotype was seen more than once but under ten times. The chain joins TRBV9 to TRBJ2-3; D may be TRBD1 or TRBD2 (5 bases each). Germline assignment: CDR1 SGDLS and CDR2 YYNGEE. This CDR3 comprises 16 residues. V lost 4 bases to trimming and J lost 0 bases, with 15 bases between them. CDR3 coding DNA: TGTGCCAGCAGCCCGACCGGGACGACCAGCACAGATACGCAGTATTTT. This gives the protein CASSPTGTTSTDTQYF.

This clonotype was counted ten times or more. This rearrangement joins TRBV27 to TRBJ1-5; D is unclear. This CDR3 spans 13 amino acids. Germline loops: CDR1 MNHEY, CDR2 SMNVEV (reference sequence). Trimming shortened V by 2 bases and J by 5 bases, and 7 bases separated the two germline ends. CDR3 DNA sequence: TGTGCCAGCAGTTTACGGCAGCATCAGCCCCAGCATTTT. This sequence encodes CASSLRQHQPQHF.

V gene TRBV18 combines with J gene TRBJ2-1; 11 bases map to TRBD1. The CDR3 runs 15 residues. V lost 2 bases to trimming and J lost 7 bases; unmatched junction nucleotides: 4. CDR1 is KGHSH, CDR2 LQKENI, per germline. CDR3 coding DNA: TGTGCCAGCTCACCAGGACAGGGGGCCGGGAATGAGCAGTTCTTC. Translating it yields CASSPGQGAGNEQFF.

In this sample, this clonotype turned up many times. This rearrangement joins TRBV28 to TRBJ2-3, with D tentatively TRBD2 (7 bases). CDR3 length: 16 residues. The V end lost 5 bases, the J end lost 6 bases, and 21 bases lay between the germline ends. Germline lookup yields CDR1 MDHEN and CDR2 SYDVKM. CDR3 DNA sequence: TGTGCCAGCAGTCCTAGGGGGGCGGGAGAGGGGGATACGCAGTATTTT. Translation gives CASSPRGAGEGDTQYF.

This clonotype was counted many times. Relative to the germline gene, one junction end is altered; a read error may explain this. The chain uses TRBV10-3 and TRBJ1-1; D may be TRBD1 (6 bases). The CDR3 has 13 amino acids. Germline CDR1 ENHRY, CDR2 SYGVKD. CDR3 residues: CAIGQGKDTEALF. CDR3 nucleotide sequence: TGTGCCATCGGGCAGGGGAAGGACACTGAAGCTCTCTTT.

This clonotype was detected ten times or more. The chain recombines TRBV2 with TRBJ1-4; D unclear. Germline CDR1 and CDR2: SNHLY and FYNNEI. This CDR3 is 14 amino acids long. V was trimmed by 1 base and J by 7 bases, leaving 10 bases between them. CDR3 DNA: TGTGCCAGCAGTGAAGGCAGTAGCGGTGAAAAACTGTTTTTT. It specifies CASSEGSSGEKLFF.

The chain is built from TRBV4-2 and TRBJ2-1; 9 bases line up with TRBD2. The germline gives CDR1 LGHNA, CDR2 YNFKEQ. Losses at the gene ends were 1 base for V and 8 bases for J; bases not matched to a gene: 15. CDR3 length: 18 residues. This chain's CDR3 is CASSQVKEKGAGGYEQFF. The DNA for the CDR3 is TGTGCCAGCAGCCAAGTAAAGGAGAAAGGGGCGGGGGGGTATGAGCAGTTCTTC.

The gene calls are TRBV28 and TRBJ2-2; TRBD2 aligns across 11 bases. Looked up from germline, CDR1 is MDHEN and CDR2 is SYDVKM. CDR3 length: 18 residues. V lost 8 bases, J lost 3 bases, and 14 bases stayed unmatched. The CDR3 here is CASSLAGGPRADTGELFF. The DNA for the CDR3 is TGTGCCAGCTCCCTAGCGGGAGGTCCGAGAGCGGACACCGGGGAGCTGTTTTTT.

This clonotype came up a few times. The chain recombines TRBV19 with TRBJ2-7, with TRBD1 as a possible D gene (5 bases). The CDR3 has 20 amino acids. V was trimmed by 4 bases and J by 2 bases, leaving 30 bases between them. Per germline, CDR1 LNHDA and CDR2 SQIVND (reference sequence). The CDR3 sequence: CASSTQTFRGQVELTYEQYF. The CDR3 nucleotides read TGTGCCAGTAGTACGCAAACCTTTAGGGGCCAAGTGGAACTAACCTACGAGCAGTACTTC.

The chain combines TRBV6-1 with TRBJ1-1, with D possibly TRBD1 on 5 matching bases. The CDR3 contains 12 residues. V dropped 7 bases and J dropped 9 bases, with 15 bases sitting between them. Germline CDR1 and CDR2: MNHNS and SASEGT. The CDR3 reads CASNFGGTKAFF. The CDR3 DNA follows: TGTGCCAGCAACTTTGGGGGAACTAAAGCTTTCTTT.

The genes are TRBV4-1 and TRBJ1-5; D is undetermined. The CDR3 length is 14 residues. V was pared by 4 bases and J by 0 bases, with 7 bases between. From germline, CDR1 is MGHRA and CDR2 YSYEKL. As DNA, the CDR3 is TGCGCCAGCAGCCCGCATTATAGCAATCAGCCCCAGCATTTT. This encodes CASSPHYSNQPQHF.

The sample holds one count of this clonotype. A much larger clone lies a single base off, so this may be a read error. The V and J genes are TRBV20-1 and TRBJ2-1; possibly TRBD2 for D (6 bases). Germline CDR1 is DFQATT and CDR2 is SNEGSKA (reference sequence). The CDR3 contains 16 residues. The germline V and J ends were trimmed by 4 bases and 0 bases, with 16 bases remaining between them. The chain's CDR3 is CSAILSGFGSYNEQFF. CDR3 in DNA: TGCAGTGCTATTTTAAGCGGGTTCGGCTCCTACAATGAGCAGTTCTTC.

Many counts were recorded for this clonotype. CDR3 region: CSARGLAGGGGNTQYF. In nucleotides, the CDR3 is TGCAGTGCTAGAGGTCTAGCGGGAGGAGGAGGAAATACGCAGTATTTT. The chain carries TRBV20-1 and TRBJ2-3; 11 positions agree with TRBD2. Per germline, CDR1 DFQATT and CDR2 SNEGSKA (reference sequence). The CDR3 extends over 16 amino acids. J lost 7 bases, V lost 1 base, and 10 bases had no gene match.

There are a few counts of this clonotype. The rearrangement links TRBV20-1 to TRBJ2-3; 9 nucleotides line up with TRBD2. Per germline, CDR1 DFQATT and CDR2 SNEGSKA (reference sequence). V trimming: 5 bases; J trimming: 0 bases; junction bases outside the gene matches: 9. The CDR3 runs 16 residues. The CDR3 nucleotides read TGCAGTGCTGGCTGGGCTAGCGGGACTAGCACAGATACGCAGTATTTT. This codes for CSAGWASGTSTDTQYF.

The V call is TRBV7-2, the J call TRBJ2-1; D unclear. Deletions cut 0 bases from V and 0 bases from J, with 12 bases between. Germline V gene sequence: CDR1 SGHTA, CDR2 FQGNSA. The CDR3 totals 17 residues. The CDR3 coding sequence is TGTGCCAGCAGCTTAGCAGTCAGCACCCCCTCCTACAATGAGCAGTTCTTC. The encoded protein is CASSLAVSTPSYNEQFF.

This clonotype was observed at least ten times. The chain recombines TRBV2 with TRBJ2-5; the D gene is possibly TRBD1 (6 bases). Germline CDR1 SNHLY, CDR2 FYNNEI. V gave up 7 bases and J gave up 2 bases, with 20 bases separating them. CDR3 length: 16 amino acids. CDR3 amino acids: CASTLQRGKGQETQYF. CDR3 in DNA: TGTGCCAGCACTCTTCAAAGGGGGAAAGGTCAAGAGACCCAGTACTTC.

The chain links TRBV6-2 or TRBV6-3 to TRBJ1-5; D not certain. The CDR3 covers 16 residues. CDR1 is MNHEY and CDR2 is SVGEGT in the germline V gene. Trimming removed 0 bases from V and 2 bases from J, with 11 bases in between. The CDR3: CASSYSIGIGNQPQHF. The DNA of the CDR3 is TGTGCCAGCAGTTACTCGATAGGGATCGGCAATCAGCCCCAGCATTTT.

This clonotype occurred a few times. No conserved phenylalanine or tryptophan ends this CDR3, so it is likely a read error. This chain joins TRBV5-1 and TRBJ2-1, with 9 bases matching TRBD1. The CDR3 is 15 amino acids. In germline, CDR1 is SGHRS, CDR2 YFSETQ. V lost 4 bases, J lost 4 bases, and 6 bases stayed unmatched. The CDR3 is CASSGGTGTYNEQFL. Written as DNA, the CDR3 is TGCGCCAGCAGCGGGGGGACAGGGACTTACAATGAGCAGTTCCTC.

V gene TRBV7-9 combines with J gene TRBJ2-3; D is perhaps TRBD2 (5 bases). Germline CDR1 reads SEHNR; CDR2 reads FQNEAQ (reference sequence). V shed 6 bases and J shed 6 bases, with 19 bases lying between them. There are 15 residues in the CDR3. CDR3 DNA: TGTGCCAGCAGGTCCGGACTTCTAACCTACGATACGCAGTATTTT. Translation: CASRSGLLTYDTQYF.

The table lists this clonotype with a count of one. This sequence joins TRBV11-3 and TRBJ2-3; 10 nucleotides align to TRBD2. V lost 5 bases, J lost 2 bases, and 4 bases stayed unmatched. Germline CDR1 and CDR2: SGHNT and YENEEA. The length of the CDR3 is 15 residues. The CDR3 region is CASSKRGGDTDTQYF. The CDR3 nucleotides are TGTGCCAGCAGCAAGCGGGGGGGCGACACAGATACGCAGTATTTT.